This entry features one TCR beta chain sequence. In its sample, this clone was seen once. Its antigen is not yet known. There are no base qualities to consult, and no much larger clone falls within one base. This sample was included in a study of control samples from healthy donors and cancer patients (dated by TCRdb to 2019 to 2021). Deletion took 5 bases off V and 0 bases off J, with a span of 11 bases between the germline ends. CDR1 and CDR2 are read off the germline V gene as SGHVS and FNYEAQ. The CDR3 contains 15 residues, cysteine and phenylalanine counted. CDR3 DNA is the only sequence kept; it has 45 bases, read in frame from the first base. Libraries were constructed by the immunoSEQ multiplex PCR assay. Here the immuneACCESS table is served through TCRdb, limited to in-frame sequences with V and J called. Missing clones are a known gap in these copies; in checked studies unresolved V genes cover under half, and the rest lacks a known reason. The sample profile shows 70,000 or so clones; approximately 80% of them were found once. The leading ten clones occupy around 2.8% of the sample.

The rearranged chain carries TRBV7-6 and TRBJ1-3, with a weak D call of TRBD1 (6 bases match). Sequenced input: PBMCs. The TCR was taken from a woman in her forties or fifties with lung cancer. The CDR3 region reads CASSPGTTSGNTIYF. The DNA sequence is given as TGTGCCAGCAGCCCAGGGACAACCTCTGGAAACACCATATATTTT.